Listed below are T cell receptor beta chains from one sample, sequenced in a study of blood T cell repertoires in COVID-19. Method: immunoSEQ multiplex PCR; TCRdb's copy keeps in-frame clones and lacks some. The profile shows some 120,000 clones, more than 70% of them singletons. Sample: peripheral blood. The receptors were gathered from a man between 65 and 85 years old with acute or convalescent COVID-19. Both conserved end residues are part of each CDR3. D genes are given only for firm matches. Size is stated for part of the rows, as once, few or many counts, or as a class when the clone is expanded.

>TRBJ1-6|NA|NA|TRBV19
TGTGCCAGTAGTCAATCAGGGGCGCCGAATTCACCCCTCCACTTT
CASSQSGAPNSPLHF
>TRBJ2-2|NA|TRBD2|TRBV7-6
TGTGCCAGCAGCTTAGCGCCGAGCGGGGGACGGGGTCTGACCGGGGAGCTGTTTTTT
CASSLAPSGGRGLTGELFF
>TRBJ1-1|NA|NA|TRBV6-1
TGTGCCAGCAGTGACCTGACCGGGGTGAACACTGAAGCTTTCTTT
CASSDLTGVNTEAFF
>TRBJ1-2|NA|TRBD1|TRBV11-2
TGTGCCAGCAGCCCCCAGGACAGGGCCCTTGTCTACACCTTC
CASSPQDRALVYTF
>TRBJ2-5|NA|TRBD2|TRBV10-1
TGCGCCAGCAGTGCCGGGGGGCAAGAGACCCAGTACTTC
CASSAGGQETQYF
>TRBJ2-7|NA|NA|TRBV5-1
TGCGCCAGCCGAGAACCGCGCGCGGGAAGGGTCTCCTACGAGCAGTACTTC
CASREPRAGRVSYEQYF
>TRBJ2-5|NA|NA|TRBV5-1
TGCGCCAGCAGCTGGGGACACTCGGACTGGTACCAAGAGACCCAGTACTTC
CASSWGHSDWYQETQYF
>TRBJ1-1|NA|NA|TRBV6-5
TGTGCCAGCACCCCCCCCGGACCCGGAGGTGCTGAAGCTTTCTTT
CASTPPGPGGAEAFF
>TRBJ2-7|NA|TRBD2|TRBV11-2
TGTGCCAGCAGGTCGGGACTAGCGGGGACCTACGAGCAGTACTTC
CASRSGLAGTYEQYF
>TRBJ1-6|NA|NA|TRBV7-9
TGTGCCAGCAGCCCCGGACAGTCTTCACCCCTCCACTTT
CASSPGQSSPLHF
>TRBJ1-1|NA|NA|TRBV24-1
TGTGCCACCAAAGGGGAACTCAACACTGAAGCTTTCTTT
CATKGELNTEAFF
>TRBJ1-6|few|NA|TRBV6-6
TGTGCCAGCAGGCGATCGGGGGGTACGAGCTCCTATAATTCACCCCTCCACTTT
CASRRSGGTSSYNSPLHF
>TRBJ1-4|NA|NA|TRBV27
TGTGCCAGCAGGGGAGACGGGAAGGCAACTAATGAAAAACTGTTTTTT
CASRGDGKATNEKLFF
>TRBJ2-3|NA|NA|TRBV7-6
TGTGCCAGCAGCTTAGCGCGAGATACGCAGTATTTT
CASSLARDTQYF
>TRBJ2-5|once|NA|TRBV2
TGTGCCAGCAGTTGGGGCAGGGCCCTACAAGAGACCCAGTACTTC
CASSWGRALQETQYF
>TRBJ1-6|NA|NA|TRBV5-4
TGTGCCAGCAGCTTGGGGGGCCAGGGGAGTTCACCCCTCCACTTT
CASSLGGQGSSPLHF
>TRBJ2-7|NA|TRBD1|TRBV5-1
TGCGCCAGCGTCATTCGTAGGGACAGGGGGCCACCCTACGAGCAGTACTTC
CASVIRRDRGPPYEQYF
>TRBJ1-5|once|NA|TRBV14
TGTGCCAGCAGCCAAGAAATGGCTTCGCGGGCAGGGGCTCAGCCCCAGCATTTT
CASSQEMASRAGAQPQHF
>TRBJ2-2|NA|NA|TRBV2
TGTGCCAGCAGTGAAGCTCAGGGCCCCACCGGGGAGCTGTTTTTT
CASSEAQGPTGELFF
>TRBJ2-1|NA|NA|TRBV15
TGTGCCACCAGCAGAGAGTGGGGGGGGGCTTCGGGCTACAATGAGCAGTTCTTC
CATSREWGGASGYNEQFF
>TRBJ2-3|NA|TRBD2|TRBV7-2
TGTGCCAGCAGCTTAGTCGCGAGCGGGGTCATCACAGATACGCAGTATTTT
CASSLVASGVITDTQYF
>TRBJ1-2|NA|TRBD1|TRBV5-8
TGTGCCAGCAGCCCCAGAGTCCCGGGACAGGCGGGCTATGGCTACACCTTC
CASSPRVPGQAGYGYTF
>TRBJ2-3|once|TRBD2|TRBV9
TGTGCCAGCAGCGTAGGGGCTCTAGCGGCGTCCACAGATACGCAGTATTTT
CASSVGALAASTDTQYF
>TRBJ2-2|few|NA|TRBV30
TGTGCCTGGAGTGTCGGCAGGGTGAACACCGGGGAGCTGTTTTTT
CAWSVGRVNTGELFF
>TRBJ2-7|NA|TRBD2|TRBV4-1
TGCGCCAGCAGCCAAGAACCCTCGCGGGGGACCTACGAGCAGTACTTC
CASSQEPSRGTYEQYF
>TRBJ2-7|NA|NA|TRBV13
TGTGCCAGCAGCGACACCGGGACTGGGAACTACGAGCAGTACTTC
CASSDTGTGNYEQYF
>TRBJ1-2|NA|NA|TRBV2
TGTGCCAGCAGACTGGGCCCTGCTAACTATGGCTACACCTTC
CASRLGPANYGYTF
>TRBJ2-7|NA|NA|TRBV11-2
TGTGCCAGCAGCGTATCCTACGAGCAGTACTTC
CASSVSYEQYF
>TRBJ1-1|NA|NA|TRBV27
TGTGCCAGCAGTTTGGGGGGTGAAGCTTTCTTT
CASSLGGEAFF
>TRBJ2-1|NA|TRBD2|TRBV7-2
TGTGCCAGCAGCGTTAGCGGGAGCTCCTACAATGAGCAGTTCTTC
CASSVSGSSYNEQFF
>TRBJ2-5|NA|TRBD2|TRBV5-1
TGCGCCAGCAGCTTGGCATTAGCGGGGGGGCCTCAGGAGACCCAGTACTTC
CASSLALAGGPQETQYF
>TRBJ2-3|NA|NA|TRBV2
TGTGCCAGCAGGAAGACAGCAACAGATACGCAGTATTTT
CASRKTATDTQYF
>TRBJ2-2|NA|NA|TRBV19
TGTGCCAGTAGTTCCCTAGGCCGATCGGACACCGGGGAGCTGTTTTTT
CASSSLGRSDTGELFF
>TRBJ1-5|NA|NA|TRBV24-1
TGTGCCACCAGTGTATCAGGGTCTCAGCCCCAGCATTTT
CATSVSGSQPQHF
>TRBJ1-1|NA|NA|TRBV13
TGTGCCAGCAGCGGGACAAGGACTGAAGCTTTCTTT
CASSGTRTEAFF
>TRBJ2-4|NA|TRBD1|TRBV28
TGTGCCAGCAAGCAGACAGGGAAAAACATTCAGTACTTC
CASKQTGKNIQYF
>TRBJ2-2|NA|TRBD1|TRBV13
TGTGCCAGCAGCTTGACAGGGCCCACCGGGGAGCTGTTTTTT
CASSLTGPTGELFF
>TRBJ1-3|NA|NA|TRBV28
TGTGCCAGCAGTACCCCAGGTCAGCCGGGAAACACCATATATTTT
CASSTPGQPGNTIYF
>TRBJ1-2|few|TRBD1|TRBV28
TGTGCCAGCAGTTTGACAGGGGATAACTATGGCTACACCTTC
CASSLTGDNYGYTF
>TRBJ2-7|NA|TRBD1|TRBV5-1
TGCGCCAGCAGCTTCTCGACAGGGAAAGGCTACGAGCAGTACTTC
CASSFSTGKGYEQYF
>TRBJ2-2|NA|NA|TRBV6-5
TGTGCCAGCACCGTTAGTTCCGCCGGGGAGCTGTTTTTT
CASTVSSAGELFF